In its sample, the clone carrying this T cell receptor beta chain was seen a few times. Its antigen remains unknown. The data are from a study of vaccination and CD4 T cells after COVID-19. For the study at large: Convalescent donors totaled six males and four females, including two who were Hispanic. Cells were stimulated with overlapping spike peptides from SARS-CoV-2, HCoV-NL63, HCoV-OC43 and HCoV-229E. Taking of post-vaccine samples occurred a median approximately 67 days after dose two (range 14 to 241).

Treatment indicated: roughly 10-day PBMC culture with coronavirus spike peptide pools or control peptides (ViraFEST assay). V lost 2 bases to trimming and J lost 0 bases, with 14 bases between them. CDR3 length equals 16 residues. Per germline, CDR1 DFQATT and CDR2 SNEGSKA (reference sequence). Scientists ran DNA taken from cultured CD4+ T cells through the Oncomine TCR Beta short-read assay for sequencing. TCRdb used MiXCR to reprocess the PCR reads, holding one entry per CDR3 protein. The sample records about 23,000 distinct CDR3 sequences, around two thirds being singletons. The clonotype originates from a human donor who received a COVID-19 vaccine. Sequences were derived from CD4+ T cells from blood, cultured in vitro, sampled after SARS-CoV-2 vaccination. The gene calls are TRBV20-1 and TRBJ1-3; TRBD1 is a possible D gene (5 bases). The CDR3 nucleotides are TGCAGTGCTAGATCCCGGACTGACAGCTCTGGAAACACCATATATTTT. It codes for CSARSRTDSSGNTIYF.